This TCR beta chain was recorded in a study of blood T cell repertoires in COVID-19. Deletions cut 2 bases from V and 3 bases from J, with 8 bases between. In germline, CDR1 is SEHNR, CDR2 FQNEAQ (reference sequence). The CDR3 has 13 amino acids. As concerns this clone: Other DNA sequences in the sample encode the same CDR3.

Seattle's cohort entered during active infection and was followed longitudinally. Assay used: immunoSEQ multiplex PCR; TCRdb lists only in-frame clones, some missing. The sample has about 300,000 clones; 90% are singletons. The rearrangement uses TRBV7-9 and TRBJ2-7, with D possibly being TRBD1 (7 bases). The sample was peripheral blood. The clonotype originates from a woman in her twenties or thirties with COVID-19, enrolled during active disease. Here the CDR3 reads CASSLQGGYEQYF. For the CDR3, the DNA is TGTGCCAGCAGCTTACAGGGGGGCTACGAGCAGTACTTC.